There are many counts of the clone carrying this T cell receptor beta chain. Its cognate antigen is unknown. Trimming removed 1 base from V and 0 bases from J, with 13 bases in between. The CDR3 has 18 amino acids. Germline CDR1 is SSHAT and CDR2 is FNYEAQ (reference sequence). The TCRbeta library was prepared with unique molecular identifiers. TCRdb called the PCR reads again in MiXCR, with one record for every CDR3 protein. The table has fewer than 550,000 distinct CDR3 sequences, 10% seen once. This sample was included in a study of T-cell reconstitution after alpha-beta-depleted transplantation in children. Study findings and constraints: Roughly two months post-transplant, alpha-beta T cells reportedly originated from several hundred graft clones that had expanded.

The rearrangement links TRBV7-7 to TRBJ2-6; D remains unclear. The clonotype comes from a child aged 2-15 years with inherited bone marrow failure, due to receive a stem cell transplant. This specimen was PBMCs, taken before TCRalphabeta/CD19-depleted stem cell transplant. CDR3 residues: CASSLVPLGSSGANVLTF. The CDR3 region has the DNA TGTGCCAGCAGCTTAGTTCCCTTGGGGTCCTCTGGGGCCAACGTCCTGACTTTC.